What follows describes a single TCR beta chain. Antigen: not known. The CDR3 carries no conserved terminal phenylalanine or tryptophan, so it likely arises from a read error. This entry is derived from a study of Graves' ophthalmopathy and Graves' hyperthyroidism. Study as a whole: Hyperthyroidism counted as stable given no ophthalmopathy within 18 months of follow-up.

Findings of the study overall: Appearing in blood as well were most expanded thyroid clonotypes above 0.001 frequency.

From germline, CDR1 is DFQATT and CDR2 SNEGSKA (reference sequence). CDR3 length: 9 residues. The sequenced template was RNA, covering the TCR beta CDR3 region. An initial RT-PCR round employing HTBI primers preceded a second-round multiplex PCR. TCRdb passed the multiplex PCR reads through MiXCR, listing each CDR3 protein once. The top ten clones hold around 10% of a sample with over a million distinct CDR3 sequences, about 36% of them seen once. Only newly diagnosed hyperthyroidism patients aged 18 to 65, with under 2 months' duration, were enrolled. The authors diagnosed from clinical symptoms, serum thyroxine, TRAb, thyroid ultrasound and orbital computed tomography.

The sample comprised peripheral blood or thyroid tissue (not recorded which). This receptor was obtained from an adult man with Graves' hyperthyroidism. The J gene is TRBJ1-2, the V gene TRBV20-1, with D hard to call. In DNA form, the CDR3 reads TGCAGTTCTAGTAGCGGCTACACCCTC. This sequence encodes CSSSSGYTL.